The source of this T cell receptor (beta chain) is a study of T-cell memory formation after mild COVID-19. Overall study context: Clusters of TCRs were largely donor specific. Study-wide results and limits: Second-wave clones peaking on day 37 lacked confirmed SARS-CoV-2 specificity.

To note about this clonotype: Its antigen is undetermined.

5'RACE primed from the constant segment yielded TCR alpha and TCR beta cDNA libraries bearing sample barcodes and UMIs. TCRdb itself ran the 5' RACE reads through MiXCR, one entry per CDR3 protein. Of about 450,000 distinct CDR3 sequences listed, around a quarter are singletons. This receptor was obtained from an adult woman who had mild COVID-19 (a few samples of this study predate the infection). Cell type and time point are not known. The sample comprised PBMCs or a T cell subset sorted from them (not recorded which).

The CDR3 DNA reads as TGTGCCAGCAGCTGGACGCCCTTCAATGAGCAGTTCTTC. Translation gives CASSWTPFNEQFF. This chain uses TRBV7-9 with TRBJ2-1, with no clear D. Between the trimmed V and J ends, which lost 4 bases and 6 bases, there was a span of 10 bases. This CDR3 has 13 amino acids. The germline V gene encodes CDR1 SEHNR and CDR2 FQNEAQ (reference sequence).